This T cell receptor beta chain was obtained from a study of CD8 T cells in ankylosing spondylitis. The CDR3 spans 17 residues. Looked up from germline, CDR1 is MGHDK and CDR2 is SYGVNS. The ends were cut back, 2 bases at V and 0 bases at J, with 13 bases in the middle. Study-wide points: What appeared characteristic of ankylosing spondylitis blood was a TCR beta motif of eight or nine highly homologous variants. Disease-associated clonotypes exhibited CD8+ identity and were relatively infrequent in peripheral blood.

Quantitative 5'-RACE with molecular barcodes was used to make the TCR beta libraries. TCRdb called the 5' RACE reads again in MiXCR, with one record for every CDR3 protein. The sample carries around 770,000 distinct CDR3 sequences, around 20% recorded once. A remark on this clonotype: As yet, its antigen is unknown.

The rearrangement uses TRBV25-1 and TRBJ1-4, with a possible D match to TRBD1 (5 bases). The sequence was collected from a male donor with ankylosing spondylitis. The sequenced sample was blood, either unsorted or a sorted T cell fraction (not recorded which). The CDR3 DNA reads TGTGCCAGCAGTGAACAGGGACGGACTACAACTAATGAAAAACTGTTTTTT. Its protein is CASSEQGRTTTNEKLFF.